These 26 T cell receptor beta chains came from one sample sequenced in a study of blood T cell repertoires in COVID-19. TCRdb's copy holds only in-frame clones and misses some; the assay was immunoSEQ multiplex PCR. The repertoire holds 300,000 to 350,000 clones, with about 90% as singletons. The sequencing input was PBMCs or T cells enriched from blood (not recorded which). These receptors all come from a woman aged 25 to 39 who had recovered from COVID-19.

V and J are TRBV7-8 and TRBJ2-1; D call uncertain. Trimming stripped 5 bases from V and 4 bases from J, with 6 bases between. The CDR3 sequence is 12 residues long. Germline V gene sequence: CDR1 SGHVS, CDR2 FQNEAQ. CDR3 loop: CASSLRYNEQFF. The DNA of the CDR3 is TGTGCCAGCAGCCTCCGGTACAATGAGCAGTTCTTC.

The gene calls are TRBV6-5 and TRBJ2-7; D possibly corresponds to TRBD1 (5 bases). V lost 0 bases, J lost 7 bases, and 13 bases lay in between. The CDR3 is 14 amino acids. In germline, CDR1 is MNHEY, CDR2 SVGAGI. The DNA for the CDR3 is TGTGCCAGCAGTTACTCGGCAGGGTTGGGGGAGCAGTACTTC. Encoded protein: CASSYSAGLGEQYF.

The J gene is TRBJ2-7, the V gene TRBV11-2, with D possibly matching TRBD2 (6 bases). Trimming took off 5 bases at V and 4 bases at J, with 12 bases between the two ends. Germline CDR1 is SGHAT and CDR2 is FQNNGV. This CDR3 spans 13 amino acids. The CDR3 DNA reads TGTGCCAGCAGCCTGGGGAGGTGGTACGAGCAGTACTTC. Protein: CASSLGRWYEQYF.

The CDR3 DNA is TGCGCCAGCAGTACCGGGACAATTAACACTGAAGCTTTCTTT. Translating it yields CASSTGTINTEAFF. The chain employs TRBV4-1 and TRBJ1-1; D is possibly TRBD1 (6 bases). Germline V gives CDR1 MGHRA, CDR2 YSYEKL. The ends were cut back, 6 bases at V and 2 bases at J, with 13 bases in the middle. CDR3 length: 14 amino acids.

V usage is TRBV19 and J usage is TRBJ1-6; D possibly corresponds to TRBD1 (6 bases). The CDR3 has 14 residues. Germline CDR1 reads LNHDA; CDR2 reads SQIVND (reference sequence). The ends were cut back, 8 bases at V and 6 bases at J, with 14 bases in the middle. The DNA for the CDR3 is TGTGCCAGTCCCAGGGGAAGGGTTAATTCACCCCTCCACTTT. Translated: CASPRGRVNSPLHF. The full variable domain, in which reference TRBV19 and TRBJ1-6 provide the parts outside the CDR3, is DGGITQSPKYLFRKEGQNVTLSCEQNLNHDAMYWYRQDPGQGLRLIYYSQIVNDFQKGDIAEGYSVSREKKESFPLTVTSAQKNPTAFYLCASPRGRVNSPLHFGNGTRLTVT.

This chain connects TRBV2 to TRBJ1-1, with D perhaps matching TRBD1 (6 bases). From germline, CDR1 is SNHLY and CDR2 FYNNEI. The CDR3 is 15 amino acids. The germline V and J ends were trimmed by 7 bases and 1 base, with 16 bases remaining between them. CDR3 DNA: TGTGCCAGCAAGGGGCAGGGGTTGCGGAACACTGAAGCTTTCTTT. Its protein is CASKGQGLRNTEAFF.

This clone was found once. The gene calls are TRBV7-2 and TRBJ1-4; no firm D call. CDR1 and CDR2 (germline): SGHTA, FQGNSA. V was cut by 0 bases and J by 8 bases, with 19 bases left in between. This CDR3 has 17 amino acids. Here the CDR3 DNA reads TGTGCCAGCAGCTTAGCGTTCGGGGAGAGGCTTCACGAAAAACTGTTTTTT. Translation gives CASSLAFGERLHEKLFF.

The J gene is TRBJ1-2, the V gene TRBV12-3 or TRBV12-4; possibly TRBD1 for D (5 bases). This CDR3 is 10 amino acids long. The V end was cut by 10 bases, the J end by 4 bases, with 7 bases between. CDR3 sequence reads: CAIRGYGYTF. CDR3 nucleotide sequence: TGTGCCATAAGGGGCTATGGCTACACCTTC.

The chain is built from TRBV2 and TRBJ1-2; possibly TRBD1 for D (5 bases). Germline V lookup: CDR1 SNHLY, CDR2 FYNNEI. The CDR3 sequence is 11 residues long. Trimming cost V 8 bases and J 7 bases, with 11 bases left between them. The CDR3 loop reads CASGTGGGYTF. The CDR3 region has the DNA TGTGCCAGCGGCACGGGGGGTGGCTACACCTTC.

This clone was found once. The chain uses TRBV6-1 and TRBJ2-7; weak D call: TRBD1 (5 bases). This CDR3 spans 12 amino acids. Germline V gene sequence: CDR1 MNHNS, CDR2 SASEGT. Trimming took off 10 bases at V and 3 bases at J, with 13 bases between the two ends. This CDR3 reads CATTERGYEQYF. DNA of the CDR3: TGTGCCACCACTGAAAGGGGCTACGAGCAGTACTTC.

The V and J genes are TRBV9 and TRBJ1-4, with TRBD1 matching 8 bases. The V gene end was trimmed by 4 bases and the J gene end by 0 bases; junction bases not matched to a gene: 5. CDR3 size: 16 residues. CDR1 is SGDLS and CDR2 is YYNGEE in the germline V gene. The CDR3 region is CASSSDRVATNEKLFF. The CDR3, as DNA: TGTGCCAGCAGCTCGGACAGGGTTGCAACTAATGAAAAACTGTTTTTT. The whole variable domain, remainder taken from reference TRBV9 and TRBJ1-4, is DSGVTQTPKHLITATGQRVTLRCSPRSGDLSVYWYQQSLDQGLQFLIQYYNGEERAKGNILERFSAQQFPDLHSELNLSSLELGDSALYFCASSSDRVATNEKLFFGSGTQLSVL.

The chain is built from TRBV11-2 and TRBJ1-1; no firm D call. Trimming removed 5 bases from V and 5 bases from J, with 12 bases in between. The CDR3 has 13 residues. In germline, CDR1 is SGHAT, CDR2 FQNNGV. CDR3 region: CASSDGLRTEAFF. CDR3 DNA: TGTGCCAGCAGCGATGGTCTGAGGACTGAAGCTTTCTTT.

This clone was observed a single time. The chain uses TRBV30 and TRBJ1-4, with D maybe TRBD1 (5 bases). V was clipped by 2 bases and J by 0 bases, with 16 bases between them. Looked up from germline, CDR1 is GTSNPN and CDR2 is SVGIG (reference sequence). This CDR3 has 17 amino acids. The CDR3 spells CAWSLVRQSATNEKLFF. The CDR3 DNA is TGTGCCTGGAGTCTGGTGAGACAGTCGGCAACTAATGAAAAACTGTTTTTT.

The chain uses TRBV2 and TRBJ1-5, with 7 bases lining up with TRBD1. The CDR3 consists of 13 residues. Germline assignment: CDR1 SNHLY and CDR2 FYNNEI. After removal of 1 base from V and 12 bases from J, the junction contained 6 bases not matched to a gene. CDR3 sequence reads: CASSEEGARGQHF. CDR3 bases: TGTGCCAGCAGTGAAGAGGGGGCGCGGGGCCAGCATTTT.

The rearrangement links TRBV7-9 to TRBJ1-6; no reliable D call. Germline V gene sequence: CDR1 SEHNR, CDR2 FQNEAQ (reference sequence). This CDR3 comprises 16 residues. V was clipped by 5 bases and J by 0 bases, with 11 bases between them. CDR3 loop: CASSRQGSSYNSPLHF. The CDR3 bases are TGTGCCAGCAGCCGACAAGGGAGCTCCTATAATTCACCCCTCCACTTT.

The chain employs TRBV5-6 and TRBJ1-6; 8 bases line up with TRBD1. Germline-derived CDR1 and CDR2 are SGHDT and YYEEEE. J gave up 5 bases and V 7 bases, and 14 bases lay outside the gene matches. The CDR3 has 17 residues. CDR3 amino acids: CASLRHRGQVHNSPLHF. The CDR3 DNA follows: TGTGCCAGCCTCCGACATAGGGGACAGGTCCATAATTCACCCCTCCACTTT.

Written as DNA, the CDR3 is TGTGCCAGCAGGGACTGGACAGGGAAACCTGGAAACACCATATATTTT. This sequence encodes CASRDWTGKPGNTIYF. V gene TRBV19 combines with J gene TRBJ1-3, with 8 bases identical to TRBD1. The CDR3 has 16 amino acids. V shed 9 bases, J shed 2 bases, and the junction held 12 bases outside the gene matches. CDR1 and CDR2 from the germline V gene are LNHDA and SQIVND (reference sequence). The complete variable domain, with remaining parts taken from reference TRBV19 and TRBJ1-3, reads DGGITQSPKYLFRKEGQNVTLSCEQNLNHDAMYWYRQDPGQGLRLIYYSQIVNDFQKGDIAEGYSVSREKKESFPLTVTSAQKNPTAFYLCASRDWTGKPGNTIYFGEGSWLTVV.

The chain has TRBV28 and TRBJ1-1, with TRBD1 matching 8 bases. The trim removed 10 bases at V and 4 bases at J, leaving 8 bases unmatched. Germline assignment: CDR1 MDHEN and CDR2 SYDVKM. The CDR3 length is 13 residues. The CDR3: CATQGQGRTEAFF. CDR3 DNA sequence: TGTGCCACCCAAGGACAGGGTCGCACTGAAGCTTTCTTT. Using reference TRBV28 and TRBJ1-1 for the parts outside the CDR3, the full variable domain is DVKVTQSSRYLVKRTGEKVFLECVQDMDHENMFWYRQDPGLGLRLIYFSYDVKMKEKGDIPEGYSVSREKKERFSLILESASTNQTSMYLCATQGQGRTEAFFGQGTRLTVV.

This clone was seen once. Written as DNA, the CDR3 is TGTGCCAGCAGCCATCATCGGGATCCACGGGAGACCCAGTACTTC. Translation gives CASSHHRDPRETQYF. This chain connects TRBV3-1 (or the pseudogene TRBV3-2) to TRBJ2-5; a weak D match, TRBD2 (5 bases). The CDR3 has 15 amino acids. V was trimmed by 3 bases and J by 5 bases, leaving 16 bases between them. The V gene's germline CDR1 is LGHDT and CDR2 YNNKEL (reference sequence).

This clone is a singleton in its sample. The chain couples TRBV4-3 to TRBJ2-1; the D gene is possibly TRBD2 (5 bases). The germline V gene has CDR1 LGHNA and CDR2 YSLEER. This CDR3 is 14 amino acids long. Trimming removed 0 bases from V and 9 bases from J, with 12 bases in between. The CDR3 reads CASSQESEGLEQFF. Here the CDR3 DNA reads TGCGCCAGCAGCCAAGAGTCCGAGGGCCTTGAGCAGTTCTTC.

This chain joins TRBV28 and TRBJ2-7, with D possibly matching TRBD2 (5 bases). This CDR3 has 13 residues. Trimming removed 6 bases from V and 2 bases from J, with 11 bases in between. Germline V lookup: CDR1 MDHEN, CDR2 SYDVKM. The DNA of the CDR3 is TGTGCCAGCAGCTTAAGCGGTACCTACGAGCAGTACTTC. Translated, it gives CASSLSGTYEQYF.

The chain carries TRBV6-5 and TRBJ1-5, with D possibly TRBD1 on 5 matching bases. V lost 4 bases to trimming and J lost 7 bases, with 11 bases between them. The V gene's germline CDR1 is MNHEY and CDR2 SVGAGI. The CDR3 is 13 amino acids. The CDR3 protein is CASSSLGGQPQHF. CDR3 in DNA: TGTGCCAGCAGTTCCTTGGGGGGGCAGCCCCAGCATTTT.

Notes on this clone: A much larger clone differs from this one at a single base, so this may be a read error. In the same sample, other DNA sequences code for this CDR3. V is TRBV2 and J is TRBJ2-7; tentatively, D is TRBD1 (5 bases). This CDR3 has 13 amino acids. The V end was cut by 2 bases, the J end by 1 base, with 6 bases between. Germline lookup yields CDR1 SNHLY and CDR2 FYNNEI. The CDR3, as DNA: TGTGCCAGCAGTGAACAGGGATCCTACGAGCAGTACTTC. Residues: CASSEQGSYEQYF.

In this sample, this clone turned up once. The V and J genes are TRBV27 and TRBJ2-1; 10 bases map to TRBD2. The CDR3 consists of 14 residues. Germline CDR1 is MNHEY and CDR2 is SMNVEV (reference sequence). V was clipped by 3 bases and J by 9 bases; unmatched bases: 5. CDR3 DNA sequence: TGTGCCAGCAGTTTGGGGCTAGCGGGGGTTGAGCAGTTCTTC. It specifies CASSLGLAGVEQFF.

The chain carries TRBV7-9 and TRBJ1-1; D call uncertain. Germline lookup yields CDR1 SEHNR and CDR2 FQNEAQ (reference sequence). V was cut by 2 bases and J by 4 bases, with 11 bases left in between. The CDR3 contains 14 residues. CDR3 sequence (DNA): TGTGCCAGCAGCTTATTGAGCGTAGGCACTGAAGCTTTCTTT. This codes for CASSLLSVGTEAFF.

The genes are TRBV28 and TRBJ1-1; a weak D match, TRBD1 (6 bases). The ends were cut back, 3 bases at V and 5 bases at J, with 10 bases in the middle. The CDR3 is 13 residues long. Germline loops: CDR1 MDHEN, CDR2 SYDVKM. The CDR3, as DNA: TGTGCCAGCAGTTTCCAGGGGATAACTGAAGCTTTCTTT. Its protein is CASSFQGITEAFF.